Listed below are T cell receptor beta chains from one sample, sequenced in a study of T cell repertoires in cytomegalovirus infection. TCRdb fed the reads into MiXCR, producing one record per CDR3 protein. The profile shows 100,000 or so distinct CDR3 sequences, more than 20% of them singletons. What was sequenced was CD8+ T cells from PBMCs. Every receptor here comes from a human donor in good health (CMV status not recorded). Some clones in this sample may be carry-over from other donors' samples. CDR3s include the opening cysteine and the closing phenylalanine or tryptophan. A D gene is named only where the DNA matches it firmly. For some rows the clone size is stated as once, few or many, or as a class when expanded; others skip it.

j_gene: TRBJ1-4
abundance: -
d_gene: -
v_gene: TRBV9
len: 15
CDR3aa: CASSRTAATNEKLFF
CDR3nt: TGTGCCAGCAGCCGGACAGCCGCAACTAATGAAAAACTGTTTTTT

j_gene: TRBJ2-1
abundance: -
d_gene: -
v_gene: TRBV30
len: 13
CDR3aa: CAWRWDLGNEQFF
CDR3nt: TGTGCCTGGAGATGGGACCTCGGCAATGAGCAGTTCTTC

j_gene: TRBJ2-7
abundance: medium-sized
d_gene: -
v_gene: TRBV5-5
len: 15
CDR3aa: CASSLGVRSGYEQYF
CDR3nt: TGTGCCAGCAGCTTGGGCGTGAGGTCGGGTTACGAGCAGTACTTC

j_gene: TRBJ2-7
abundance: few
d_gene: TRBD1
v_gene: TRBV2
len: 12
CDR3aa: CASRGGTYEQYF
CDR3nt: TGTGCCAGCAGAGGGGGCACCTACGAGCAGTACTTC

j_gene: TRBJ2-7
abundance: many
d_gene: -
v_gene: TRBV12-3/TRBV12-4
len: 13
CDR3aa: CASSLAGNYEQYF
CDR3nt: TGTGCCAGCAGTTTAGCGGGAAACTACGAGCAGTACTTC

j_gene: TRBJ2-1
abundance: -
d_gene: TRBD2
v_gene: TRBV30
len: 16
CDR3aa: CAWIGTSGRVINEQFF
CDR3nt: TGTGCCTGGATCGGGACTAGCGGGAGAGTAATCAATGAGCAGTTCTTC

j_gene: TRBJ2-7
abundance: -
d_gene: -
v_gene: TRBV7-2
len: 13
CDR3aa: CAILVGQDYEQYF
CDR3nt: TGTGCCATCCTAGTAGGGCAGGACTACGAGCAGTACTTC

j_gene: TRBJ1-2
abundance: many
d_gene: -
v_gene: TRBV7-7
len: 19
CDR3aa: CASSPRVVGGLFANYGYTF
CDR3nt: TGTGCCAGCAGCCCCCGCGTCGTCGGGGGCCTATTCGCTAACTATGGCTACACCTTC

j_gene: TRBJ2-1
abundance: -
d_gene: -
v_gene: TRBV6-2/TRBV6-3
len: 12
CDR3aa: CASSYTDNEQFF
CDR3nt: TGTGCCAGCAGTTACACAGACAATGAGCAGTTCTTC

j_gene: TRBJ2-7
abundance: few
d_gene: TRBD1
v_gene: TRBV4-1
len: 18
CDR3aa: CASSQEMVDRGVSYEQYF
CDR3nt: TGCGCCAGCAGCCAAGAAATGGTGGACAGGGGAGTTTCCTACGAGCAGTACTTC

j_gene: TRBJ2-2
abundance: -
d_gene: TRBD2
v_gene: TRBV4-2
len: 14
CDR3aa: CASTSGGAVGELFF
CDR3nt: TGTGCCAGCACTAGCGGGGGGGCTGTCGGGGAGCTGTTTTTT

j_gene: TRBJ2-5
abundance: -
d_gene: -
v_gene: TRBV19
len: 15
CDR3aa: CASRGGPDQRETQYF
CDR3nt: TGTGCCAGTAGAGGGGGGCCAGATCAGCGAGAGACCCAGTACTTC

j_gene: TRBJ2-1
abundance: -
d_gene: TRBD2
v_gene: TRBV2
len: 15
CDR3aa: CASGAGGSSYNEQFF
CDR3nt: TGTGCCAGCGGGGCGGGAGGGAGCTCCTACAATGAGCAGTTCTTC

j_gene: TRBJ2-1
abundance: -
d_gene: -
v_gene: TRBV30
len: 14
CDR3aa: CAWKGYEGSNEQFF
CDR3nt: TGTGCCTGGAAGGGTTACGAGGGAAGCAATGAGCAGTTCTTC

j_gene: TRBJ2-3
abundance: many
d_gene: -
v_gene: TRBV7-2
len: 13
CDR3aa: CASSSISTDTQYF
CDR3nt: TGTGCCAGCAGCTCTATCTCCACAGATACGCAGTATTTT

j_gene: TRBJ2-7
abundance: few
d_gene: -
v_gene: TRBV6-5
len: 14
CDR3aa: CASSYEARAHEQYF
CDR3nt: TGTGCCAGCAGTTACGAGGCCAGGGCCCACGAGCAGTACTTC

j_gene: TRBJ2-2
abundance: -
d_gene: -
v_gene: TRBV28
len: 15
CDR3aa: CASTPAPRDTGELFF
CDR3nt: TGTGCCAGCACCCCGGCACCTCGCGACACCGGGGAGCTGTTTTTT

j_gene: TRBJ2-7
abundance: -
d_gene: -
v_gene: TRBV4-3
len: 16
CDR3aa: CASSYTFGTAGYEQYF
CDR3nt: TGCGCCAGCAGCTATACATTCGGGACAGCGGGATACGAGCAGTACTTC

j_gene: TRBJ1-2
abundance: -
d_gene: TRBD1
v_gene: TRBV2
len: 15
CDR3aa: CASNLPGQGVYGYTF
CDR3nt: TGTGCCAGTAACCTACCGGGACAGGGGGTCTATGGCTACACCTTC

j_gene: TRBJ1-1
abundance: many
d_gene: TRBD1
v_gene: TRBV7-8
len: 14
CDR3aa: CASSLGTGNTEAFF
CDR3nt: TGTGCCAGCAGCTTAGGGACAGGGAACACTGAAGCTTTCTTT

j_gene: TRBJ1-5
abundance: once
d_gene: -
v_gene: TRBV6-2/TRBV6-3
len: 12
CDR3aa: CASAQGEQPQHF
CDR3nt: TGTGCCAGCGCCCAGGGCGAGCAGCCCCAGCATTTT

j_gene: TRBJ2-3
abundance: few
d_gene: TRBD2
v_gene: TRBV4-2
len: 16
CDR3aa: CASSQEAGGNPDTQYF
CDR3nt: TGTGCCAGCAGCCAAGAAGCGGGGGGGAACCCAGATACGCAGTATTTT

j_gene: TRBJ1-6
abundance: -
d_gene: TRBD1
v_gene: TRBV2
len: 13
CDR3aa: CASRDSGGSPLHF
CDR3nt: TGTGCCAGCAGGGACTCAGGGGGTTCACCCCTCCACTTT

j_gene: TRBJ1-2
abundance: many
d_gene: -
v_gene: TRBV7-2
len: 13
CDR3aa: CASSLRGDGGYTF
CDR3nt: TGTGCCAGCAGCTTGAGAGGAGATGGTGGCTACACCTTC

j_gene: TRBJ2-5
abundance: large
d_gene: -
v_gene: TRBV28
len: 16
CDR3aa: CASSNPTGRYQETQYF
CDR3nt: TGTGCCAGCAGTAACCCGACCGGACGGTACCAAGAGACCCAGTACTTC

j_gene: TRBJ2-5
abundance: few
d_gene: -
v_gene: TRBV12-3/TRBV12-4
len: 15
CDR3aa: CASSLFGGAGETQYF
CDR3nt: TGTGCCAGCAGTTTATTCGGCGGGGCAGGGGAGACCCAGTACTTC

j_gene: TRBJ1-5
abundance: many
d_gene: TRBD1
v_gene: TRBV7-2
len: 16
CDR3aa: CASSLERDRWDQPQHF
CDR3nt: TGTGCCAGCAGCTTAGAACGGGACAGGTGGGATCAGCCCCAGCATTTT

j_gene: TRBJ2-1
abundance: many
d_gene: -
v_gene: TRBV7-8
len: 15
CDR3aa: CASSLWGMSKNEQFF
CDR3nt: TGTGCCAGCAGCTTATGGGGGATGAGCAAGAATGAGCAGTTCTTC

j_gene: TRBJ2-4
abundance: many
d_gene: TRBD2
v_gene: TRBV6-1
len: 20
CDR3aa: CASSLPWGLAGDAAKNIQYF
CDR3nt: TGTGCCAGCAGCCTGCCGTGGGGACTAGCGGGAGATGCGGCCAAAAACATTCAGTACTTC

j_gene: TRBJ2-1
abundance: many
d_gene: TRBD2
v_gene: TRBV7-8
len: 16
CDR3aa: CASSYRLAGVNDEQFF
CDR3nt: TGTGCCAGCAGCTACCGACTAGCGGGGGTAAACGATGAGCAGTTCTTC

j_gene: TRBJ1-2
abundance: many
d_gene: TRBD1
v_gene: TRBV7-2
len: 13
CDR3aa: CASSGGQGGGYTF
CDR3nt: TGTGCCAGCAGCGGAGGACAGGGTGGAGGCTACACCTTC

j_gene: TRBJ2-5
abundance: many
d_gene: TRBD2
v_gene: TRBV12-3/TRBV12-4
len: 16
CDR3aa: CASTLSGGGGRETQYF
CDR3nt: TGTGCCAGTACCCTTTCGGGGGGGGGCGGAAGAGAGACCCAGTACTTC

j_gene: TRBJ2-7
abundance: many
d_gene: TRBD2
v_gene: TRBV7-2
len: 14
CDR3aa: CASSSLAGGYEQYF
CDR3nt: TGTGCCAGCAGCTCACTAGCGGGAGGATACGAGCAGTACTTC

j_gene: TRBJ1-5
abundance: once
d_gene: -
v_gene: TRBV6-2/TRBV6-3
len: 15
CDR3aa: CASSRTAPPGQPQHF
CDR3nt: TGTGCCAGCAGCCGGACGGCCCCCCCCGGTCAGCCCCAGCATTTT

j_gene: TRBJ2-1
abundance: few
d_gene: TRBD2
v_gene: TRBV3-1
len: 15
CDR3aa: CASSQQAGGQNEQFF
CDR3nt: TGTGCCAGCAGCCAACAAGCGGGGGGGCAGAATGAGCAGTTCTTC

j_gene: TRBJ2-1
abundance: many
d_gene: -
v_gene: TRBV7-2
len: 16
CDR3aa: CASSAPQRARDGEQFF
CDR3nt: TGTGCCAGCAGCGCCCCCCAGCGGGCTAGGGATGGTGAGCAGTTCTTC

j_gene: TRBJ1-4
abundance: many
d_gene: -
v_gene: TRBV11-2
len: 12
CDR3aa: CASSALEEKLFF
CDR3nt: TGTGCCAGCAGCGCCTTGGAGGAAAAACTGTTTTTT

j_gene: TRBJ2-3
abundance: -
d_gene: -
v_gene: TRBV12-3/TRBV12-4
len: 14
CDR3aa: CASTPAMITDTQYF
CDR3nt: TGTGCCAGCACCCCCGCCATGATCACAGATACGCAGTATTTT

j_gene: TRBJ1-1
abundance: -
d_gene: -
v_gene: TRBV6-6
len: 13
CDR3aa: CASSDRMNTEAFF
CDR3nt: TGTGCCAGCAGCGACAGAATGAACACTGAAGCTTTCTTT

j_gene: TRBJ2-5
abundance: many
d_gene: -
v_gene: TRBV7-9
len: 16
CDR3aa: CASSLGDLEVEETQYF
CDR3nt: TGTGCCAGCAGCTTAGGGGACCTAGAAGTGGAAGAGACCCAGTACTTC

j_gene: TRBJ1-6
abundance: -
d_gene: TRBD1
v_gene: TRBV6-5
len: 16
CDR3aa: CASSYSRIQGLAPLHF
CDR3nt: TGTGCCAGCAGTTACTCGCGAATACAGGGGCTCGCCCCCCTCCACTTT

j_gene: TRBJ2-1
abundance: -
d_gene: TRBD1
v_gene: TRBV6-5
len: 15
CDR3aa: CASSFTGGSYNEQFF
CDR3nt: TGTGCCAGCAGTTTCACAGGGGGCTCCTACAATGAGCAGTTCTTC

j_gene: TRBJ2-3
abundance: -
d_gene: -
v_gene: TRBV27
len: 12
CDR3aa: CASRDYTDTQYF
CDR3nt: TGTGCCAGCAGGGACTACACAGATACGCAGTATTTT

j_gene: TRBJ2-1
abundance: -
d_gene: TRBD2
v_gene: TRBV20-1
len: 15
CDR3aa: CSARGAGGPYNEQFF
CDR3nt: TGCAGTGCTAGAGGAGCGGGAGGGCCCTACAATGAGCAGTTCTTC

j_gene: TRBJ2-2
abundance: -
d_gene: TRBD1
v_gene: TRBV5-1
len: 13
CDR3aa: CASSLTGQVELFF
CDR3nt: TGCGCCAGCAGCTTGACCGGACAGGTGGAGCTGTTTTTT

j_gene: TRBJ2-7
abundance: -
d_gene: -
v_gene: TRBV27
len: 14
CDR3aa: CASSHYRDGYEQYF
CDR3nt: TGTGCCAGCAGTCACTACCGGGACGGCTACGAGCAGTACTTC

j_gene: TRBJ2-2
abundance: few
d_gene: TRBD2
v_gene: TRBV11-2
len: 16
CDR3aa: CASEERSGSGTGELFF
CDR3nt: TGTGCCAGCGAGGAACGCAGCGGGAGTGGCACCGGGGAGCTGTTTTTT

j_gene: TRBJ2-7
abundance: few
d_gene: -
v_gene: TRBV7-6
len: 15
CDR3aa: CASRNPDSNSYEQYF
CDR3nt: TGTGCCAGCAGGAATCCGGACAGTAACTCCTACGAGCAGTACTTC

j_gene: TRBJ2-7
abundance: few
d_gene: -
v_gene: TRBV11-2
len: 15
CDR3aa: CASSQTGLLGDEQYF
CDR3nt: TGTGCCAGCAGCCAAACGGGCCTTCTGGGCGACGAGCAGTACTTC

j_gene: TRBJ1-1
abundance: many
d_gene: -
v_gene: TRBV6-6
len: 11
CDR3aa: CASSQGTEAFF
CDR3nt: TGTGCCAGTTCGCAGGGCACTGAAGCTTTCTTT

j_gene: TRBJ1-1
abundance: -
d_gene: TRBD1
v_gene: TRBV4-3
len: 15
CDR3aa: CASSQDRGLRTEAFF
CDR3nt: TGCGCCAGCAGCCAGGACAGGGGGCTACGCACTGAAGCTTTCTTT

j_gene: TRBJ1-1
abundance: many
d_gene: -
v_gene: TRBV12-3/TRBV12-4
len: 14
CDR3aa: CASSGDKKNTEAFF
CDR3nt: TGTGCCAGCAGTGGGGACAAAAAGAACACTGAAGCTTTCTTT

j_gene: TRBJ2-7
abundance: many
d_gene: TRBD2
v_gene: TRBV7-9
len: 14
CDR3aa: CASSHRDYSHEQYF
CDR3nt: TGTGCCAGCAGCCACCGGGACTATTCCCACGAGCAGTACTTC

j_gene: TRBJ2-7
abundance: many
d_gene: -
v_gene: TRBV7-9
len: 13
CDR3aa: CASSLVVGYEQYF
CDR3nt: TGTGCCAGCAGCTTAGTGGTGGGGTACGAGCAGTACTTC